The present T cell receptor (beta chain) was sequenced within a study of tumor and adjacent non-tumor tissue in lung cancer. The length of the CDR3 is 14 residues. Germline loops: CDR1 LGHNA, CDR2 YSLEER. Findings and limits, study-wide: Tumor TCR diversity, when higher, was linked to shorter survival. Normal lung showed higher cumulative top 100 clone frequency than tumor. TCR diversity was significantly greater in tumor than normal lung tissue.

A modified ARM-PCR protocol with three rounds of nested PCR amplified TCRbeta. One entry per CDR3 protein, called by TCRdb with MiXCR from the multiplex PCR reads. The sample holds 77,000 or so distinct CDR3 sequences; 76% are singletons and the top ten take around 40%. As for this clonotype: Its target is unknown. The junction and the germline gene differ at one end; a read error may be behind it.

This sample's RNA came from whole unsorted tissue. Distant lung tissue was collected more than 3 cm away from the tumor edge. This clonotype originated in an older man with non-small cell lung cancer. V is TRBV4-3 and J is TRBJ2-3; tentatively, D is TRBD2 (5 bases). The sample was distant non-tumor lung tissue. CDR3 residues: CASSQVSCGDTQYF. DNA for the CDR3: TGCGCTAGCAGCCAAGTTAGTTGCGGGGATACGCAGTATTTT.